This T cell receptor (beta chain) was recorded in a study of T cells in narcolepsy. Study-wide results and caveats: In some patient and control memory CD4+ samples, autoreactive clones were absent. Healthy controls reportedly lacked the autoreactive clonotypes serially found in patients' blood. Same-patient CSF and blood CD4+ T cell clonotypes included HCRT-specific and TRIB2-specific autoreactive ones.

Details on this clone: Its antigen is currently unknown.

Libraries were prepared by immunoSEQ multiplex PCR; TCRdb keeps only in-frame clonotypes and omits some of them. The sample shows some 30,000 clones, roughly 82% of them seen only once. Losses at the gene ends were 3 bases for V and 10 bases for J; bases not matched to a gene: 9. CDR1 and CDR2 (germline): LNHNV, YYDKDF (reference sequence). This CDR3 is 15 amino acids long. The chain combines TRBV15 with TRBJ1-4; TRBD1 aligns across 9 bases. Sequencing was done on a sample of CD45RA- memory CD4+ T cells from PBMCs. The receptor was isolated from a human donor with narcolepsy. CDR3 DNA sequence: TGTGCCACCAGCAGTAGGAAGGGACAGGGAGGAAAACTGTTTTTT. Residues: CATSSRKGQGGKLFF.